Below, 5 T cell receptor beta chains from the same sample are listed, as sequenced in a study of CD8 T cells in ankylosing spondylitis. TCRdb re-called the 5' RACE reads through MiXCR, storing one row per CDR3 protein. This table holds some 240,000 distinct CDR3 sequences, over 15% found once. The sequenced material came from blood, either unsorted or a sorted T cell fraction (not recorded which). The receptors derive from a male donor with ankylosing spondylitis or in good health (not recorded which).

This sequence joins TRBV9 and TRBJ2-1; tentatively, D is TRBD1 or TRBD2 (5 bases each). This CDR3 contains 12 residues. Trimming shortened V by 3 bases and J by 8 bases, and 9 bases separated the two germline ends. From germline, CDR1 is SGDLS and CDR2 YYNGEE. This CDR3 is CASSDLGDEQFF. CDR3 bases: TGTGCCAGCAGCGACTTGGGGGATGAGCAGTTCTTC.

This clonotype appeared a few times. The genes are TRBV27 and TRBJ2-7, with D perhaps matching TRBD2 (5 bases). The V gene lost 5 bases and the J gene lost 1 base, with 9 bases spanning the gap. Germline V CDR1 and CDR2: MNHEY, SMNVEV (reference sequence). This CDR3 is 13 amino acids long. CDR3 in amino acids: CASSHGESYEQYF. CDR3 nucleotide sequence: TGTGCCAGCAGTCACGGGGAGTCCTACGAGCAGTACTTC.

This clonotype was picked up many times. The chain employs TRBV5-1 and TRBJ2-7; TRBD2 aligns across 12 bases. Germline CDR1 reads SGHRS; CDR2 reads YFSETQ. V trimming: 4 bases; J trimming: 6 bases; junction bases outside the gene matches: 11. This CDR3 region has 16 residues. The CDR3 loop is CASSPGVTSGSPEQYF. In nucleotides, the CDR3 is TGCGCCAGCAGCCCCGGGGTGACTAGCGGGAGTCCCGAGCAGTACTTC.

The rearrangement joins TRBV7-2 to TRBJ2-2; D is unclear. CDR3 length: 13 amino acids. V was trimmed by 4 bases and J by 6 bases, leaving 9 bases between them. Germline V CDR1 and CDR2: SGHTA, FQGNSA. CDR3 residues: CASSSVEPGELFF. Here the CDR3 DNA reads TGTGCCAGCAGCTCAGTGGAGCCCGGGGAGCTGTTTTTT.

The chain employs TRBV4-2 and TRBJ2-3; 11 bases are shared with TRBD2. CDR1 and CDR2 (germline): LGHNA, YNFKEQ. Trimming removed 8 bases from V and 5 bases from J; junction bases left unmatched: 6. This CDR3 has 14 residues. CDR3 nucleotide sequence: TGTGCCAGCGCTGGGACTAGCGGAGAAGATACGCAGTATTTT. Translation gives CASAGTSGEDTQYF.